These 21 T cell receptor beta chains came from one sample sequenced in a study of cytomegalovirus exposure and HLA in healthy donors. In the PCR, 60 Vbeta and 13 Jbeta primers were used. Measured with immunoSEQ multiplex PCR; TCRdb has only the in-frame clones, and not every one. This table holds 130,000 to 150,000 clones, more than 70% found once. The source material was PBMCs. The receptor set was obtained from a male donor in good health and CMV-seropositive.

The J gene is TRBJ2-7, the V gene TRBV29-1, with TRBD1 matching 9 bases. CDR3 size: 12 residues. CDR1 is SQVTM and CDR2 is ANQGSEA in the germline V gene. V gave up 7 bases and J gave up 7 bases; unmatched junction bases: 8. CDR3 residues: CSAGQGAREQYF. Written as DNA, the CDR3 is TGCAGCGCGGGACAGGGAGCGAGGGAGCAGTACTTC.

The CDR3 DNA sequence: TGTGCCAGTAGTATCTGGGCTAGCCAAGACTCCCTTGAGCAGTTCTTC. Translation gives CASSIWASQDSLEQFF. The chain links TRBV19 to TRBJ2-1; maybe TRBD2 (5 bases). From germline, CDR1 is LNHDA and CDR2 SQIVND (reference sequence). This CDR3 is 16 amino acids long. The V gene lost 3 bases and the J gene lost 9 bases, with 21 bases spanning the gap.

CDR3 protein: CASSLGRAGTGELFF. Written as DNA, the CDR3 is TGTGCCAGCAGCTTAGGGAGGGCTGGCACCGGGGAGCTGTTTTTT. The gene calls are TRBV7-9 and TRBJ2-2, with D possibly TRBD2 on 6 matching bases. The germline V and J ends were trimmed by 1 base and 4 bases, with 10 bases remaining between them. The CDR3 contains 15 residues. Germline V CDR1 and CDR2: SEHNR, FQNEAQ (reference sequence).

The J gene is TRBJ1-1, the V gene TRBV28; tentative D call: TRBD1 (6 bases). The V end lost 3 bases, the J end lost 5 bases, and 10 bases lay between the germline ends. The germline CDR1 and CDR2 sequences are MDHEN and SYDVKM. This CDR3 contains 13 residues. This chain's CDR3 is CASSFNRETEAFF. As DNA, the CDR3 is TGTGCCAGCAGTTTTAACAGGGAAACTGAAGCTTTCTTT. The full variable domain, its missing parts supplied by reference TRBV28 and TRBJ1-1, is DVKVTQSSRYLVKRTGEKVFLECVQDMDHENMFWYRQDPGLGLRLIYFSYDVKMKEKGDIPEGYSVSREKKERFSLILESASTNQTSMYLCASSFNRETEAFFGQGTRLTVV.

The genes are TRBV6-6 and TRBJ1-5; TRBD1 agrees at 7 bases. V shed 2 bases and J 8 bases; nucleotides not matched to a gene: 3. CDR3 size: 13 residues. Per germline, CDR1 MNHNY and CDR2 SVGAGI (reference sequence). CDR3: CASSYLTGEPQHF. Written as DNA, the CDR3 is TGTGCCAGCAGTTACCTCACAGGGGAGCCCCAGCATTTT.

V and J are TRBV10-2 and TRBJ2-1; the D is unclear. Germline CDR1 reads WSHSY; CDR2 reads SAAADI. Trimming stripped 6 bases from V and 6 bases from J, with 12 bases between. CDR3 length equals 13 residues. This CDR3 reads CASRLTPFNEQFF. The CDR3 DNA reads as TGCGCCAGCAGATTAACTCCCTTCAATGAGCAGTTCTTC.

The chain combines TRBV19 with TRBJ1-6; no reliable D call. Per the germline V gene, CDR1 is LNHDA and CDR2 is SQIVND (reference sequence). Trimming took 4 bases from V and 0 from J, leaving 10 bases between them. CDR3 length: 16 amino acids. The CDR3: CASSTELISYNSPLHF. CDR3 nucleotide sequence: TGTGCCAGTAGTACAGAACTGATCTCCTATAATTCACCCCTCCACTTT.

The CDR3 spells CSVAQVREGEQYF. For the CDR3, the DNA is TGCAGCGTTGCCCAGGTTAGGGAGGGCGAGCAGTACTTC. The genes are TRBV29-1 and TRBJ2-7, with 7 bases matching TRBD2. The CDR3 consists of 13 residues. Trimming removed 4 bases from V and 6 bases from J; junction bases left unmatched: 9. Germline V gene lookup returns CDR1 SQVTM and CDR2 ANQGSEA.

The rearrangement joins TRBV11-2 to TRBJ2-3, with D perhaps matching TRBD2 (6 bases). CDR1 and CDR2 from the germline V gene are SGHAT and FQNNGV. V lost 3 bases and J 2 bases, leaving 9 bases between the germline ends. There are 14 residues in the CDR3. CDR3 amino acids: CASSLEGNTDTQYF. The CDR3 bases are TGTGCCAGCAGCTTGGAGGGGAACACAGATACGCAGTATTTT.

V is TRBV20-1 and J is TRBJ1-5; D not resolved. This CDR3 comprises 11 residues. Germline V CDR1 and CDR2: DFQATT, SNEGSKA (reference sequence). Deletions cut 6 bases from V and 7 bases from J, with 10 bases between. The CDR3 loop is CSAGLRQPQHF. CDR3 in DNA: TGCAGTGCCGGACTGAGGCAGCCCCAGCATTTT.

The chain has TRBV7-2 and TRBJ2-3; the D gene is possibly TRBD1 (8 bases). CDR3 length equals 17 residues. V gave up 3 bases and J gave up 4 bases, with 20 bases separating them. Germline CDR1 reads SGHTA; CDR2 reads FQGNSA. Here the CDR3 DNA reads TGTGCCAGCAGCTTGAGGGGGGGACAGGCTCGCCCAGATACGCAGTATTTT. This translates into CASSLRGGQARPDTQYF.

As to this clone: The same CDR3 can be traced to other DNA sequences in this sample. The gene calls are TRBV4-1 and TRBJ1-1, with D maybe TRBD1 (5 bases). The CDR3 totals 16 residues. Germline V gene lookup returns CDR1 MGHRA and CDR2 YSYEKL. Trimming took off 0 bases at V and 0 bases at J, with 11 bases between the two ends. The CDR3 region has the DNA TGCGCCAGCAGCCAAGATACGGGGGGATTGAACACTGAAGCTTTCTTT. The encoded protein is CASSQDTGGLNTEAFF.

The chain combines TRBV7-9 with TRBJ2-7, with 10 bases fitting TRBD1. CDR1 and CDR2 (germline): SEHNR, FQNEAQ (reference sequence). This CDR3 has 13 residues. V was clipped by 5 bases and J by 4 bases; unmatched bases: 2. For the CDR3, the DNA is TGTGCCAGCAGCCGGGACAGGGGATACGAGCAGTACTTC. Translated, it gives CASSRDRGYEQYF.

V and J are TRBV28 and TRBJ2-1; D may be TRBD2 (6 bases). CDR3 length: 14 residues. Germline V CDR1 and CDR2: MDHEN, SYDVKM. V lost 2 bases, J lost 4 bases, and 9 bases lay in between. The CDR3 reads CASSLPGGYNEQFF. In nucleotides, the CDR3 is TGTGCCAGCAGTTTACCCGGGGGATACAATGAGCAGTTCTTC.

The chain employs TRBV7-9 and TRBJ1-4; D not resolved. This CDR3 is 13 amino acids long. V dropped 2 bases and J dropped 6 bases, with 7 bases sitting between them. Germline V gives CDR1 SEHNR, CDR2 FQNEAQ (reference sequence). CDR3 nucleotide sequence: TGTGCCAGCAGCTTATTGAGTGATGAAAAACTGTTTTTT. This encodes CASSLLSDEKLFF.

The chain is built from TRBV13 and TRBJ1-5, with 7 bases aligning to TRBD1. The CDR3 is 17 amino acids. V was clipped by 5 bases and J by 1 base; unmatched bases: 11. Germline CDR1 PRHDT, CDR2 FYEKMQ (reference sequence). For the CDR3, the DNA is TGTGCCAGCAGCCGACGTGGACAGGTCGGGAGCAATCAGCCCCAGCATTTT. Translating it yields CASSRRGQVGSNQPQHF.

This clone was found a few times. The chain carries TRBV16 and TRBJ2-5; D uncertain. Trimming stripped 2 bases from V and 5 bases from J, with 9 bases between. The CDR3 length is 13 residues. Germline V lookup: CDR1 KGHSY, CDR2 FQNENV. The CDR3 bases are TGTGCCAGCAGCCAAAACAGTGGGGAGACCCAGTACTTC. Translating gives CASSQNSGETQYF. Combining the CDR3 with reference TRBV16 and TRBJ2-5 gives the whole variable domain GEEVAQTPKHLVRGEGQKAKLYCAPIKGHSYVFWYQQVLKNEFKFLISFQNENVFDETGMPKERFSAKCLPNSPCSLEIQATKLEDSAVYFCASSQNSGETQYFGPGTRLLVL.

Concerning this clone itself: Mismatch with germline at one junction end may stem from a read error. The V gene is TRBV7-9, the J gene TRBJ2-1; 7 nucleotides align to TRBD1. The germline CDR1 and CDR2 sequences are SEHNR and FQNEAQ (reference sequence). The CDR3 has 13 residues. The CDR3 reads CSSSAPGGNEQFF. CDR3 sequence (DNA): TGTTCCAGCAGCGCCCCAGGGGGCAATGAGCAGTTCTTC.

This clone occurred once. The CDR3 DNA reads as TGTGCCACCAGCAGAGATCTTGGGGCGGTGGACGAGCAGTACTTC. Translation: CATSRDLGAVDEQYF. The chain links TRBV15 to TRBJ2-7, with D possibly being TRBD1 (5 bases). Germline CDR1 reads LNHNV; CDR2 reads YYDKDF (reference sequence). CDR3 length: 15 amino acids. Trimming removed 0 bases at V and 5 bases at J, with 14 bases between.

This clone came up a few times. The chain carries TRBV6-1 and TRBJ1-3; D is possibly TRBD1 (5 bases). Germline values: CDR1 MNHNS, CDR2 SASEGT. The CDR3 has 15 residues. V dropped 5 bases and J dropped 7 bases, with 18 bases sitting between them. CDR3 amino acids: CASSKDAGHPNTIYF. The CDR3 DNA is TGTGCCAGCAGTAAGGACGCAGGACATCCGAACACCATATATTTT.

This chain links TRBV20-1 with TRBJ2-7; no firm D call. This CDR3 is 11 amino acids long. Germline V gene data show CDR1 as DFQATT and CDR2 as SNEGSKA (reference sequence). V was clipped by 4 bases and J by 2 bases, with 6 bases between them. In nucleotides, the CDR3 is TGCAGTGCTAAGCGCGCCTACGAGCAGTACTTC. Encoded protein: CSAKRAYEQYF.